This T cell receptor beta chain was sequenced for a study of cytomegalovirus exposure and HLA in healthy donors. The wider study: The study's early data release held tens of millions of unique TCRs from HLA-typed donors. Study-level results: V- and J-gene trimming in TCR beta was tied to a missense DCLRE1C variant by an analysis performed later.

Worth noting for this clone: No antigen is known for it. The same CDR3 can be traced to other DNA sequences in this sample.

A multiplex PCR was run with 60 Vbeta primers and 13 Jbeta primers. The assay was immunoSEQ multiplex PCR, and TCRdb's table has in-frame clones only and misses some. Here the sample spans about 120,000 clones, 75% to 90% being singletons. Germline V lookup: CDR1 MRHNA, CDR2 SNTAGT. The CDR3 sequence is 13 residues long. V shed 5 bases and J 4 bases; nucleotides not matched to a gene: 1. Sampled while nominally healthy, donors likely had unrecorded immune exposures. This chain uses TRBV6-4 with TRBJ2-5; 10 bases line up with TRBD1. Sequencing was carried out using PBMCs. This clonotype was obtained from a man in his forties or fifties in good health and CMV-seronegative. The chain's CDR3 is CASSRDRGETQYF. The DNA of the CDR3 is TGTGCCAGCAGTAGGGACAGGGGAGAGACCCAGTACTTC.